This entry describes one T cell receptor (beta chain). Antigen unknown. The sample originates from a study of T cell responses to AZD1222 COVID-19 vaccine. Overall study: Second-dose intervals near 4 or 12 weeks were combined.

V lost 3 bases, J lost 4 bases, and 20 bases lay in between. Germline V CDR1 and CDR2: SGDLS, YYNGEE. This CDR3 is built from 17 residues. Sequencing used immunoSEQ multiplex PCR; TCRdb keeps in-frame clones, though not all of them. The profile shows about 130,000 clones, about nine tenths of them singletons. General study results and limits: Donors were chiefly white British, with a greater number of females, and clonal diversity was perhaps underestimated. As reported, nearly half of all spike-specific TCRs target variant regions that are unmutated. Only a handful of AZD1222 recipients were seropositive at baseline.

The receptor's source is an adult in good health. The chain links TRBV9 to TRBJ1-3; D perhaps matches TRBD1 (5 bases). The sequences come from peripheral blood, collected on day 0 of AZD1222 vaccination. Here the CDR3 reads CASSAGDSWRLGNTIYF. The CDR3, as DNA: TGTGCCAGCAGCGCCGGGGACTCCTGGAGACTCGGAAACACCATATATTTT.